This TCR beta chain came from a study of T cells expressing NK-cell markers (dated by TCRdb to between 2020 and 2021). Background for the entire study: In sorted CD3+CD56+NKG2C+, CD3+CD56+NKG2C- and CD3+CD56-NKG2C+ T-cell subsets from 7 or 8 donors, TCR beta-chain repertoires were profiled. All eight donors whose samples were sequenced were randomly selected healthy volunteers, three of them men and five women. Seven of the eight sequenced donors were HCMV-seropositive and one was HCMV-seronegative. Sequencing of the libraries produced 2 x 150 bp reads on Illumina HiSeq 2000/2500, MiSeq or NextSeq. The full study reports these points: Whether the expanded NKG2C-expressing T cell clones were specific for HCMV antigens was left unclear. Those dominant clonotypes were again the most abundant among CD3+CD56-NKG2C+ cells in several donors, at about 28.3-65%. In over five donors, the dominant CD3+CD56+NKG2C+ clonotypes were among the top 10 CD8+ clonotypes and accounted for about 1.0-7.0% of CD8+ T cells.

TCRdb records Illumina HiSeq 2000 as the sequencer. TCR beta cDNA libraries were made by 5'RACE template switching that added a universal primer site and unique molecular identifiers. Synthesis of cDNA was primed from the TCR beta constant segment and was followed by two consecutive PCR amplification steps. The study's own analysis went as follows. MIGEC was used to demultiplex reads and group the reads by UMI, and MiTCR was used to assemble and quantify clonotypes. To exclude erroneous sequences, any TCR cDNA sequence not supported by at least two reads was discarded. The tcR package was used for downstream repertoire analysis, and clonotypes were matched between fractions using CDR3 nucleotide sequence together with V segment. VDJmatch was used to annotate antigen specificity against VDJdb, with one amino acid substitution in CDR3 allowed. TCRdb reprocessed the reads, reporting each CDR3 protein sequence once and no DNA. The V and J calls, along with clone size, are taken from TCRdb and not from the paper's own processing. The sample table records about 370,000 distinct CDR3 sequences. About 10% of the sample is held by the ten biggest clonotypes.

The CDR3 measures 13 amino acids from cysteine to phenylalanine. Nucleotide data are not available. The germline V gene provides CDR1 SNHLY and CDR2 FYNNEI. A commercial ELISA kit detecting HCMV-specific IgG in serum was used to determine HCMV serostatus. Ficoll density gradient centrifugation was used to isolate peripheral blood mononuclear cells from blood. Comments on this clonotype: Its cognate antigen has yet to be identified.

The origin of this receptor is a woman aged 50 to 60 in good health. Donor details come from another sample of the same person, matched by shared clones. The V and J genes are TRBV2 and TRBJ2-5; lacking DNA, the TRBD1 call made by TCRdb goes unchecked. Sequenced material: blood T cells: a sorted CD56 or NKG2C T cell subset, CD4+ or CD8+ T cells, or bulk PBMC T cells (not recorded which). The CDR3 reads CASTGGTKETQYF.